This T cell receptor (beta chain) appears in the sequencing data of a study of cytomegalovirus exposure and HLA in healthy donors. Study-level information: About 80 million unique TCR sequences came from HLA-typed donors in an early release.

13 Jbeta primers and 60 Vbeta primers were used for the PCR. Original data processing: A later analysis counted approximately 80 million unique TCR beta chains, about 10 million shared. TCRdb keeps only in-frame clones here, not all; method: immunoSEQ multiplex PCR. The V and J calls and clone size were taken over from that table, and D and trimming were inferred from the DNA. In the table there are roughly 150,000 clones, around three fifths of which are singletons. The count of this clone is one. Trimming left V 5 bases short and J 2 bases short, with 15 bases between. CDR3 length equals 15 residues. Germline V CDR1 and CDR2: LNHDA, SQIVND (reference sequence).

The sample consisted of PBMCs. V gene TRBV19 combines with J gene TRBJ1-1, with D maybe TRBD1 (6 bases). The clonotype originates from a woman aged 25 to 45 in good health and CMV-seropositive. The CDR3 loop is CASSYREGINTEAFF. The CDR3 coding sequence is TGTGCCAGTAGTTACAGGGAGGGGATCAACACTGAAGCTTTCTTT.